These 10 T cell receptor beta chains share one sample of origin, sequenced in a study of post-analysis software for immune sequencing data. Prepared TCR beta cDNA libraries contained unique molecular identifiers. TCRdb re-called the PCR reads with MiXCR, one entry per CDR3 protein. This table holds about 820,000 distinct CDR3 sequences, approximately 53% found once. Whole-study findings and limits: About five TRBV segments occurring more often in patients than controls included TRBV5-6, TRBV5-1 and TRBV20-1.

Their recognized antigens are unknown. The sample consisted of blood. These receptors were collected from a girl aged 5 to 17 with multiple sclerosis.

J is TRBJ2-1 and V is TRBV7-3; no clear D. The germline V gene encodes CDR1 SGHTA and CDR2 FQGTGA. V was cut by 8 bases and J by 6 bases, with 14 bases left in between. This CDR3 contains 13 residues. The CDR3: CASGISVGNEQFF. Here the CDR3 DNA reads TGTGCCAGCGGAATTTCCGTGGGCAATGAGCAGTTCTTC.

This clonotype has a handful of counts. The chain combines TRBV10-3 with TRBJ2-1, with D unresolved. Germline V CDR1 and CDR2: ENHRY, SYGVKD. The length of the CDR3 is 11 residues. Trimming shortened V by 3 bases and J by 6 bases, and 3 bases separated the two germline ends. This CDR3 reads CAISEVNEQFF. In DNA, the CDR3 is TGTGCCATCAGTGAAGTCAATGAGCAGTTCTTC.

V usage is TRBV20-1 and J usage is TRBJ1-6; 7 bases align to TRBD1. Germline CDR1 DFQATT, CDR2 SNEGSKA (reference sequence). CDR3 length: 17 residues. The junction had 15 bases not matched to a gene; V was cut back by 6 bases and J by 4 bases. The CDR3 region has the DNA TGCAGTGCCTTTAACAGCGTCGGGACAGCATATAATTCACCCCTCCACTTT. This codes for CSAFNSVGTAYNSPLHF.

The gene calls are TRBV5-6 and TRBJ2-6, with unresolved D. The CDR3 is 15 amino acids. CDR1 is SGHDT, CDR2 YYEEEE, per germline. V lost 4 bases, J lost 0 bases, and 8 bases lay in between. This CDR3 is CASSRAVSGANVLTF. In nucleotides, the CDR3 is TGTGCCAGCAGCCGCGCAGTCTCTGGGGCCAACGTCCTGACTTTC.

CDR3 bases: TGTGCCAGCAGACCCCTTTGGACAGGGAAAGAGACCCAGTACTTC. Residues: CASRPLWTGKETQYF. This chain connects TRBV6-5 to TRBJ2-7; 8 bases map to TRBD1. The assigned J gene may be wrong: the sequence end matches TRBJ2-5 better. The length of the CDR3 is 15 residues. Germline CDR1 is MNHEY and CDR2 is SVGAGI.

This chain connects TRBV20-1 to TRBJ2-4; no firm D call. The CDR3 spans 14 residues. Germline V gene data show CDR1 as DFQATT and CDR2 as SNEGSKA (reference sequence). V was cut by 3 bases and J by 9 bases, with 18 bases left in between. CDR3 sequence (DNA): TGCAGTGCTAGCGGATTATCCGCTCAAAGCATTCAGTACTTC. As protein: CSASGLSAQSIQYF.

V is TRBV6-5 and J is TRBJ2-1, with 7 bases fitting TRBD1. The J call may be faulty, since TRBJ2-7 better matches the DNA end. This CDR3 comprises 15 residues. CDR1 MNHEY and CDR2 SVGAGI come from the germline V gene. Here the CDR3 DNA reads TGTGCCAGCAGTCAATTCGGGACAGACCCCTACGAGCAGTACTTC. Translated, it gives CASSQFGTDPYEQYF.

This clonotype occurred a few times. This chain joins TRBV20-1 and TRBJ2-5; the match to TRBD2 covers 8 bases. The junction had 8 bases not matched to a gene; V was cut back by 6 bases and J by 5 bases. This CDR3 is 13 amino acids long. Per the germline V gene, CDR1 is DFQATT and CDR2 is SNEGSKA (reference sequence). The CDR3 coding sequence is TGCAGTGCCGCCGGGAGGGGCCGGGAGACCCAGTACTTC. It encodes CSAAGRGRETQYF.

The V call is TRBV6-5, the J call TRBJ2-1, with TRBD2 as a possible D gene (6 bases). TRBJ2-7 matches the DNA end more closely, so the J call is doubtful. The CDR3 totals 16 residues. Germline CDR1 MNHEY, CDR2 SVGAGI. CDR3 loop: CASTPGLITTYNEQYF. In DNA, the CDR3 is TGTGCCAGCACACCGGGACTCATTACCACTTACAATGAGCAGTACTTC.

The rearrangement uses TRBV4-2 and TRBJ1-1; D is unclear. CDR3 length equals 14 residues. V was trimmed by 1 base and J by 5 bases, leaving 11 bases between them. Germline V lookup: CDR1 LGHNA, CDR2 YNFKEQ. The CDR3 bases are TGTGCCAGCAGCCAAGCTTCTCAAAGTACTGAAGCTTTCTTT. As protein: CASSQASQSTEAFF.